This TCR beta chain was profiled in a study of cytotoxic CD8 clonotypes in ibrutinib-treated CLL (dated by TCRdb to the early 2020s). Describing the broader study: The cohort included roughly 15 treatment-naive and approximately eleven relapsed/refractory patients; around 17 were IGHV unmutated. Patients were still on ibrutinib when every remission and progressive disease sample was collected. Cryopreserved peripheral blood mononuclear cells were collected before treatment, at response, and at either disease progression or sustained remission. Partial responses were observed in approximately 24 patients and complete responses in 2; after a median follow-up of roughly 62 months, remission was maintained in approximately 15 patients and progression was observed in approximately twelve. An average of about 250,000 productive templates and approximately 90,000 productive rearrangements was obtained per sample. Response samples were taken after a median of 12 months on treatment, ranging from roughly 6 to 36 months. Of the roughly 90 participants in the trial, roughly 26 had longitudinal samples available. Paper-wide results and their limitations: Public clonotypes were rare and either contracted or stayed stable during treatment, and the rise in clonality at ibrutinib response reflected the expansion of private clonotypes. Baseline clonality was found to be higher than that of age-matched healthy donors and was strongly correlated with circulating CD8+ T-cell counts. Sustained-remission and progressing patients did not have matched sampling times, and lymph node repertoires were not examined. An increase in clonality was observed at ibrutinib response, with clonality remaining stable during sustained remission and falling back toward baseline at progression.

Taken with the paper, the label for time point translates to: roughly 23 months on ibrutinib. For TCR beta library preparation, 1.5 to 2.5 micrograms of genomic DNA were extracted from the cryopreserved PBMCs. Longitudinal blood samples from CLL patients on ibrutinib monotherapy underwent high-throughput TCR beta sequencing. The patients took part in an open-label, single-center phase 2 trial of ibrutinib monotherapy. Each clonotype received, on average, 10x coverage in deep resolution sequencing performed on a MiSeq, where the target depth lay between 1 in 1 million and 1 in 200,000 T cells. The immunoSEQ hsTCRB Kit was used to generate TCR beta libraries. In the paper's pipeline: Data were analyzed with ImmunoSEQ Data Assistant and ImmunoSEQ Analyzer, with V, D and J genes assigned per IMGT definitions. Clonality, with values ranging from 0 to 1, was calculated as one minus the normalized Shannon entropy of productive rearrangement frequencies. Only overrepresented clonotypes making up at least 0.05% of each patient's repertoire were included in the public clonotype analysis. Thirteen repertoires from age-matched healthy donors, obtained from immuneACCESS, served as clonality controls. The clones in this table, taken by TCRdb from immuneACCESS, are in-frame only. Not every clone is retained; where verified, under half of the shortfall comes from an unresolved V gene, and the cause of the rest is unknown. V, J and clone size are taken as reported in that table, and D and trimming were inferred from the DNA itself. The sample table lists tens of thousands of clones, approximately 82% of them with a count of one. The ten most abundant clones make up over 20% of the sample.

CDR1 and CDR2 are read off the germline V gene (reference sequence) as MNHEY and SMNVEV. The CDR3 runs 12 residues from the cysteine to the phenylalanine. Only the CDR3 part of the read is kept: 36 bases, read in frame from the first base. V loses 5 bases, J loses 0 bases, and the germline ends lie 5 bases apart. In regard to this clone: The target of this receptor is not known. One base away there is no much larger clone; base qualities are not given.

This TCR was sampled from a human donor with chronic lymphocytic leukemia. The chain couples TRBV27 to TRBJ2-7; the D gene lacks a confident call. Sample: PBMCs, taken after 24 months of ibrutinib treatment. The sequence in DNA is TGTGCCAGCAGTCCTAACTCCTACGAGCAGTACTTC. This gives the protein CASSPNSYEQYF.